Each of the 13 T cell receptor beta chains below was sequenced from the same sample in a study of blood T cell repertoires in COVID-19. Using immunoSEQ multiplex PCR, the repertoire was profiled, and TCRdb retains in-frame clones only, with some absent. The sample has roughly 8,200 clones; 65% to 85% are singletons. Sequenced sample: peripheral blood. These receptors originate from a human donor with active COVID-19. The donor label of this sample is uncertain.

The V gene is TRBV5-1, the J gene TRBJ2-1; D possibly corresponds to TRBD1 (6 bases). This CDR3 has 13 amino acids. Trimming stripped 4 bases from V and 10 bases from J, with 15 bases between. Germline CDR1 reads SGHRS; CDR2 reads YFSETQ. The DNA for the CDR3 is TGCGCCAGCAGCGCGCTTGACGGACAGGAGCAGTTCTTC. This translates into CASSALDGQEQFF. Full variable domain (rest looked up from reference TRBV5-1 and TRBJ2-1): KAGVTQTPRYLIKTRGQQVTLSCSPISGHRSVSWYQQTPGQGLQFLFEYFSETQRNKGNFPGRFSGRQFSNSRSEMNVSTLELGDSALYLCASSALDGQEQFFGPGTRLTVL.

The chain employs TRBV2 and TRBJ2-2; D is unclear. In germline, CDR1 is SNHLY, CDR2 FYNNEI. CDR3 size: 14 residues. V was shortened by 7 bases and J by 1 base, with 10 bases between the two germline ends. CDR3 in amino acids: CASNNGVNTGELFF. The CDR3 DNA reads as TGTGCCAGCAATAACGGAGTGAACACCGGGGAGCTGTTTTTT. The full variable domain, rest sourced from reference TRBV2 and TRBJ2-2, is EPEVTQTPSHQVTQMGQEVILRCVPISNHLYFYWYRQILGQKVEFLVSFYNNEISEKSEIFDDQFSVERPDGSNFTLKIRSTKLEDSAMYFCASNNGVNTGELFFGEGSRLTVL.

The genes are TRBV5-5 and TRBJ2-7; 12 positions agree with TRBD2. In germline, CDR1 is SGHKS, CDR2 YYEKEE (reference sequence). V dropped 3 bases and J dropped 6; count of bases not matched to a gene: 7. The CDR3 is 15 residues long. CDR3 sequence: CASSYPSGRASEQYF. CDR3 coding DNA: TGTGCCAGCAGCTACCCTAGCGGGAGGGCCTCCGAGCAGTACTTC.

The rearrangement links TRBV7-9 to TRBJ1-2; D gene ambiguous. CDR1 is SEHNR, CDR2 FQNEAQ, per germline (reference sequence). Deletions cut 5 bases from V and 7 bases from J, with 11 bases between. The CDR3 length is 12 residues. The CDR3 sequence is CASSRVLLGYTF. CDR3 DNA sequence: TGTGCCAGCAGCCGAGTCCTTCTTGGCTACACCTTC.

The rearrangement links TRBV27 to TRBJ2-7; tentatively, D is TRBD2 (6 bases). CDR1 is MNHEY and CDR2 is SMNVEV in the germline V gene (reference sequence). The germline V and J ends were trimmed by 4 bases and 6 bases, with 16 bases remaining between them. The CDR3 runs to 14 residues. The CDR3 DNA sequence: TGTGCCAGCAGTTCAAGGCTGACCGGGAGCGAGCAGTACTTC. As protein: CASSSRLTGSEQYF.

This chain uses TRBV6-5 with TRBJ1-2, with unresolved D. V was clipped by 6 bases and J by 4 bases, with 12 bases between them. Germline CDR1 is MNHEY and CDR2 is SVGAGI. The CDR3 covers 13 residues. CDR3 loop: CASSPRSSYGYTF. DNA of the CDR3: TGTGCCAGCAGCCCCCGATCCAGCTATGGCTACACCTTC.

The chain couples TRBV9 to TRBJ2-1; D perhaps matches TRBD2 (6 bases). Per the germline V gene, CDR1 is SGDLS and CDR2 is YYNGEE. The V end lost 2 bases, the J end lost 9 bases, and 15 bases lay between the germline ends. This CDR3 contains 14 residues. CDR3 in amino acids: CASSVLRDLGEQFF. DNA for the CDR3: TGTGCCAGCAGCGTCCTGCGGGACCTGGGTGAGCAGTTCTTC.

The genes are TRBV4-3 and TRBJ1-6; D is undetermined. Between the trimmed V and J ends, which lost 0 bases and 0 bases, there was a span of 9 bases. Germline V gene lookup returns CDR1 LGHNA and CDR2 YSLEER. The CDR3 length is 17 residues. The CDR3 is CASSQDYGSSYNSPLHF. For the CDR3, the DNA is TGCGCCAGCAGCCAAGATTACGGGAGCTCCTATAATTCACCCCTCCACTTT.

This chain uses TRBV7-6 with TRBJ1-5; 7 bases are shared with TRBD1. The germline gives CDR1 SGHVS, CDR2 FNYEAQ. This CDR3 comprises 16 residues. V trimming: 1 base; J trimming: 4 bases; junction bases outside the gene matches: 7. As DNA, the CDR3 is TGTGCCAGCAGCTTAGGGCCAACAGGGGTAAATCAGCCCCAGCATTTT. Its translation: CASSLGPTGVNQPQHF.

This clone has more than one count but fewer than ten. The junction shows a germline mismatch at one end, possibly a read error. The chain uses TRBV28 and TRBJ2-5; D might be TRBD1 (5 bases). The length of the CDR3 is 17 residues. Germline V gene lookup returns CDR1 MDHEN and CDR2 SYDVKM. The CDR3: CASSLLGSYPGQGTQYF. CDR3 sequence (DNA): TGTGCCAGCAGTTTATTGGGTAGTTACCCTGGACAAGGGACCCAGTACTTC.

The chain carries TRBV3-1 (or the pseudogene TRBV3-2) and TRBJ2-3; 12 nucleotides align to TRBD2. The V gene end was trimmed by 3 bases and the J gene end by 5 bases; junction bases not matched to a gene: 6. The CDR3 has 16 amino acids. Germline CDR1 is LGHDT and CDR2 is YNNKEL (reference sequence). The CDR3 DNA is TGTGCCAGCAGCCAGCGACTAGCGGGAGCTTTAGATACGCAGTATTTT. It is translated as CASSQRLAGALDTQYF.

The genes are TRBV6-2 or TRBV6-3 and TRBJ1-5; 11 bases line up with TRBD1. The CDR3 is 17 amino acids. Per the germline V gene, CDR1 is MNHEY and CDR2 is SVGEGT. Trimming cost V 6 bases and J 2 bases; bases outside gene matches: 9. CDR3 in DNA: TGTGCCAGCAGGTACGGACAGGGGGCTGTGGGCAATCAGCCCCAGCATTTT. Amino acid sequence: CASRYGQGAVGNQPQHF.

This chain joins TRBV23-1 and TRBJ2-7, with D perhaps TRBD2 (5 bases). TRBV23-1 is an open reading frame whose function is uncertain. The length of the CDR3 is 15 residues. V lost 1 base and J 1 base, leaving 11 bases between the germline ends. This CDR3 is CASSQFAGVSYEQYF. The DNA for the CDR3 is TGCGCCAGCAGTCAATTTGCCGGGGTTTCCTACGAGCAGTACTTC.